This TCR beta chain comes out of a study of shared clonotypes between healthy human individuals. Germline trimming cut 3 bases from V and 5 bases from J; bases unmatched to any gene: 10. This CDR3 is built from 16 residues. CDR1 is SGHDN, CDR2 FVKESK, per germline. Findings of the study overall: The researchers took only blood, and tissue repertoires probably look different.

Donors, without exception, were Caucasian adults residing in Nashville, Tennessee. In the CD4+ fraction, cells were divided into CD45RA+ naive and CD45RA-negative memory subsets. In regard to this clone: Antigen specificity is unknown.

For sorted subsets, 150 to 200 ng DNA per replicate equaled about 30,000 T cell genomes. The table came from immunoSEQ multiplex PCR; TCRdb's copy has only in-frame clones and leaves some out. The sample shows a few million clones, just under 95% of them seen only once. Sequenced sample: naive CD4+ T cells from PBMCs. Subset indicated: CD45RA+ positively selected. This clonotype was sampled from a man younger than 30 in good health. Some clones in this sample may be carry-over from other donors' samples. This sequence joins TRBV14 and TRBJ2-5; 9 nucleotides align to TRBD1. The CDR3 protein is CASSQLGTGNRETQYF. As DNA, the CDR3 is TGTGCCAGCAGCCAGCTCGGGACAGGGAATCGCGAGACCCAGTACTTC.